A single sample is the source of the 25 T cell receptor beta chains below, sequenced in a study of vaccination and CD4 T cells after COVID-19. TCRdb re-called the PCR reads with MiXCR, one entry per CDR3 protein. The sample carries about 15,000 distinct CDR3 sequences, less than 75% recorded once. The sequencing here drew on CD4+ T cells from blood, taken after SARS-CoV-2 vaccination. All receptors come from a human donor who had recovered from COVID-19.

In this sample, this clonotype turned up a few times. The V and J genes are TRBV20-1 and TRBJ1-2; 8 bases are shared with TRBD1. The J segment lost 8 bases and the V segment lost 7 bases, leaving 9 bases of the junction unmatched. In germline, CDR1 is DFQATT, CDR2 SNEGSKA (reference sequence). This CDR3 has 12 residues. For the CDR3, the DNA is TGCAGTGGCAGACAGGGGTTAGGGGGCTACACCTTC. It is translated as CSGRQGLGGYTF.

In DNA, the CDR3 is TGTGCCAGCAGACGCCTAGCGGGGCTGGGTTACGAGCAGTACTTC. Translation: CASRRLAGLGYEQYF. The gene calls are TRBV6-2 or TRBV6-3 and TRBJ2-7; 9 bases are a match to TRBD2. CDR1 and CDR2 from the germline V gene are MNHEY and SVGEGT. The CDR3 sequence is 15 residues long. V trimming: 6 bases; J trimming: 4 bases; junction bases outside the gene matches: 10.

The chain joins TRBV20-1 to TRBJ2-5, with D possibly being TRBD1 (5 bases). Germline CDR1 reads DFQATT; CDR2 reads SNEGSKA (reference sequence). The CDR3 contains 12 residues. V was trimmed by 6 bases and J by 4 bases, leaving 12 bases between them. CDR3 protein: CSALFRGETQYF. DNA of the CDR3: TGCAGTGCCTTATTTAGGGGAGAGACCCAGTACTTC.

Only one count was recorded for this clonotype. CDR3 amino acids: CASSLRLPTGGQGEGGSPLHF. In nucleotides, the CDR3 is TGTGCCAGCAGCCTAAGACTTCCGACAGGAGGACAGGGAGAAGGGGGATCACCCCTCCACTTT. V gene TRBV11-2 combines with J gene TRBJ1-6, with 8 bases fitting TRBD1. The CDR3 sequence is 21 residues long. V was pared by 5 bases and J by 10 bases, with 28 bases of the junction left unmatched. The germline V gene has CDR1 SGHAT and CDR2 FQNNGV.

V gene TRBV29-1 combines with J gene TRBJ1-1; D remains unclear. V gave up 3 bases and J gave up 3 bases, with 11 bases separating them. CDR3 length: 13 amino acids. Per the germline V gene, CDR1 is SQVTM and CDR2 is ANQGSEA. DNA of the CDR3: TGCAGCGTTGATTCCGCAGGCCACACTGAAGCTTTCTTT. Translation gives CSVDSAGHTEAFF.

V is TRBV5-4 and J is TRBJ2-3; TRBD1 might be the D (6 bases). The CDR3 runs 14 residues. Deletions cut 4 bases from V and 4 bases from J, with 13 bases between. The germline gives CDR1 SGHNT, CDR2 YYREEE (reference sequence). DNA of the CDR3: TGTGCCAGCAGCCCCAAGACAGGTTCAGATACGCAGTATTTT. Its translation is CASSPKTGSDTQYF.

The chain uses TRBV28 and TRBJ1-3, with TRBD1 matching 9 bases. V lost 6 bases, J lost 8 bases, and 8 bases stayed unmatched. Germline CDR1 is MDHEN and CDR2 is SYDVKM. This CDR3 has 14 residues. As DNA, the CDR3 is TGTGCCAGCAGCCTGACAGGGGGAGGTTACACCATATATTTT. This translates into CASSLTGGGYTIYF.

The CDR3 DNA is TGTGCCAGCACCCCAGGTCGCGGGACAGGGGGTGAGCAGTTCTTC. Its protein is CASTPGRGTGGEQFF. The V gene is TRBV28, the J gene TRBJ2-1; 11 bases agree with TRBD1. V lost 7 bases and J lost 9; bases outside the gene matches: 11. The CDR3 covers 15 residues. Germline V lookup: CDR1 MDHEN, CDR2 SYDVKM.

The CDR3 spells CAWSVEGGREKLFF. The DNA for the CDR3 is TGTGCCTGGAGTGTAGAAGGGGGCCGCGAAAAACTGTTTTTT. The chain joins TRBV30 to TRBJ1-4, with 7 bases that match TRBD1. V shed 0 bases, J shed 8 bases, and the junction held 6 bases outside the gene matches. The germline V gene has CDR1 GTSNPN and CDR2 SVGIG (reference sequence). The CDR3 contains 14 residues.

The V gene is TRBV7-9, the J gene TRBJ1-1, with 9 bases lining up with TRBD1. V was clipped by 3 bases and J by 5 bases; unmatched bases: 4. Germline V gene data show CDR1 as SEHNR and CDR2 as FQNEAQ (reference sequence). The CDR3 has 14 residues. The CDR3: CASSLTGGITEAFF. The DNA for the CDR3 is TGTGCCAGCAGCTTGACAGGGGGGATTACTGAAGCTTTCTTT.

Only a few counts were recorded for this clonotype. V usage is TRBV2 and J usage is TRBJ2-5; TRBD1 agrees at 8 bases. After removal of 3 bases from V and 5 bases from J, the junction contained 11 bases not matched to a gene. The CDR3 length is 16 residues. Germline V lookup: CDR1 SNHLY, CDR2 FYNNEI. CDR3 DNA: TGTGCCAGCAGTGATATGGGGACAGGTGGCTTTGAGACCCAGTACTTC. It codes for CASSDMGTGGFETQYF.

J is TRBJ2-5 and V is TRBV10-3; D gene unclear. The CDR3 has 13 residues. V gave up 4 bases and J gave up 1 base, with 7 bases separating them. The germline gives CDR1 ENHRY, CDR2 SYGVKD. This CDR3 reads CAISGHGQETQYF. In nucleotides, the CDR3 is TGTGCCATCAGTGGGCACGGCCAAGAGACCCAGTACTTC.

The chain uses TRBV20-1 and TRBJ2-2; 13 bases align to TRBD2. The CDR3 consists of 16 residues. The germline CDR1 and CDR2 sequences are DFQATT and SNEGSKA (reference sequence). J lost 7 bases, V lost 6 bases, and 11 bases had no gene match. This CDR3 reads CSAPGTSGKAIGELFF. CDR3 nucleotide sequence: TGCAGTGCCCCTGGGACTAGCGGGAAGGCAATCGGGGAGCTGTTTTTT.

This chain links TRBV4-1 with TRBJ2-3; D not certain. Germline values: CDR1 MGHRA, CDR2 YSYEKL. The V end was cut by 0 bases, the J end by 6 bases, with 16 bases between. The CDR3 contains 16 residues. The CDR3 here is CASSQDRSSLWDTQYF. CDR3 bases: TGCGCCAGCAGCCAAGACCGGTCGTCCCTATGGGATACGCAGTATTTT.

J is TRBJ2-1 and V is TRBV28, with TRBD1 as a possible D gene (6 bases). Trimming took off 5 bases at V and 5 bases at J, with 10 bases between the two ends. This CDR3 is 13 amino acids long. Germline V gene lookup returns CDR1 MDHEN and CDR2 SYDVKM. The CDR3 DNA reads TGTGCCAGCAGTGGGCCAGGGGACAATGAGCAGTTCTTC. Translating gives CASSGPGDNEQFF.

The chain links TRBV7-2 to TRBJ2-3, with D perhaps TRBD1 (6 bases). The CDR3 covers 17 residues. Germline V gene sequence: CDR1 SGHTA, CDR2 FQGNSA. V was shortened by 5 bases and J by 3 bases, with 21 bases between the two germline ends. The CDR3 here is CASSPHVRVGGTDTQYF. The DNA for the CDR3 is TGTGCCAGCAGCCCCCATGTTCGGGTAGGGGGAACAGATACGCAGTATTTT.

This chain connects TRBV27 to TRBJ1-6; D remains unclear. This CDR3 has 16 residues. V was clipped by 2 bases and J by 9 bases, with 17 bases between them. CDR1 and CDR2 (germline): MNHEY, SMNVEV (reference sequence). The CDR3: CASSLRDSRGGSPLHF. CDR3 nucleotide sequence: TGTGCCAGCAGTTTACGCGACTCCCGAGGTGGTTCACCCCTCCACTTT.

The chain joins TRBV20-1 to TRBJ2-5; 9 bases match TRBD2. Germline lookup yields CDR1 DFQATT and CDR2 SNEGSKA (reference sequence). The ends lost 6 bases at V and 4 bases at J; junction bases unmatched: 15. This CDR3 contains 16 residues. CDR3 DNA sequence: TGCAGTGCAACTCCCCGGGGACTAGCCCTTTCAGAGACCCAGTACTTC. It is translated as CSATPRGLALSETQYF.

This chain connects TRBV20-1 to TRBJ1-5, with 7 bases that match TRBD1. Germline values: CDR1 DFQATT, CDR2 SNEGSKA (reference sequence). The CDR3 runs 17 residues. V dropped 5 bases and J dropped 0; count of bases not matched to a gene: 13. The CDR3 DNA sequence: TGCAGTGCTCGCGCCCCGACAGGGTTATATAGCAATCAGCCCCAGCATTTT. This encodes CSARAPTGLYSNQPQHF.

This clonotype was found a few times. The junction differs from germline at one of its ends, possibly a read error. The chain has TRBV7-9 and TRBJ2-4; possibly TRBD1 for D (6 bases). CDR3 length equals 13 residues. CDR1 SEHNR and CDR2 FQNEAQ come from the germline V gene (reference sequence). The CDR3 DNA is TGTGCCAGCAGCTCTACAGGGAAACCAGTTCGGGACTTC. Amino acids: CASSSTGKPVRDF.

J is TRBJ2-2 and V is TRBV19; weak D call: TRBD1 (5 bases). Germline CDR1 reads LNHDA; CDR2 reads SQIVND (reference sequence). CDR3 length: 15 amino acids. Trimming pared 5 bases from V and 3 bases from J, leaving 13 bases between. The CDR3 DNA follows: TGTGCCAGTAGTCGGAGCAGGGCGTACACCGGGGAGCTGTTTTTT. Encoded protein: CASSRSRAYTGELFF.

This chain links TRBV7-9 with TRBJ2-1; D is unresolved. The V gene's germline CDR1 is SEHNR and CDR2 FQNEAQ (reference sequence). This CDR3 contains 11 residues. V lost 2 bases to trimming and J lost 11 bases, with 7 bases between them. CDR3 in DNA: TGTGCCAGCAGCTTAAAGTTAAAGCAGTTCTTC. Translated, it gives CASSLKLKQFF.

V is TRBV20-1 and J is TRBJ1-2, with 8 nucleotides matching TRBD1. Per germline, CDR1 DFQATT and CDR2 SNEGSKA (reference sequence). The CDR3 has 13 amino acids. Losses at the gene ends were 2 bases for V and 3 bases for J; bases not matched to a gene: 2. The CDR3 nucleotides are TGCAGTGCTAGACAGGGGGCCCACTATGGCTACACCTTC. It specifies CSARQGAHYGYTF.

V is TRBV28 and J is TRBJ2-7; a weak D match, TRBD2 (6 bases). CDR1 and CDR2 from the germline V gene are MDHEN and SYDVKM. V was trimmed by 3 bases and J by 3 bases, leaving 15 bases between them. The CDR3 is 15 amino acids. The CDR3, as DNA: TGTGCCAGCAGTTTGGGGCGGGGAACCCGCTACGAGCAGTACTTC. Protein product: CASSLGRGTRYEQYF.

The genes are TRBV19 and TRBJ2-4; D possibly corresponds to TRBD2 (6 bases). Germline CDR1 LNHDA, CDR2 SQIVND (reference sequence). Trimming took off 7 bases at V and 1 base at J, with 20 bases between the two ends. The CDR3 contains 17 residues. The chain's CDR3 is CASTTGRRDGAKNIQYF. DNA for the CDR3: TGTGCCAGTACCACCGGTCGGCGGGACGGGGCCAAAAACATTCAGTACTTC.